Listed below are T cell receptor beta chains from one sample, sequenced in a study of T-cell reconstitution after alpha-beta-depleted transplantation in children. TCRdb re-derived calls from the PCR reads in MiXCR, one entry per CDR3 protein. Of about 4,500 distinct CDR3 sequences in the sample, roughly 26% are singletons; the top ten hold 25% to 35%. The source was PBMCs, mostly from graft donor cells, collected 60 days after TCRalphabeta/CD19-depleted stem cell transplant. These receptors came from a boy under three years old who had a stem cell transplant for SCID, so the T cells may come from the graft donor. The CDR3 runs from the conserved cysteine through the conserved F or W. The D gene is left open where the match is weak. The size of a clone is reported for some rows only, either as once, few or many, or as a class for expanded clones.

size: many
V: TRBV21-1
J: TRBJ1-2
D: -
length: 11
DNA: TGTGCCAGCAGGGACAGGGATGGCTACACCTTC
CDR3: CASRDRDGYTF

size: many
V: TRBV3-1
J: TRBJ1-5
D: -
length: 14
DNA: TGTGCCAGCAGCCCCGGATGGGGGACTCAGCCCCAGCATTTT
CDR3: CASSPGWGTQPQHF

size: many
V: TRBV6-2/TRBV6-3
J: TRBJ2-5
D: -
length: 13
DNA: TGTGCCAGCAGTTACCGCCAGGGGGGGACCCAGTACTTC
CDR3: CASSYRQGGTQYF

size: medium-sized
V: TRBV7-9
J: TRBJ2-7
D: -
length: 15
DNA: TGTGCCAGCAGCGGCGTCGGGACAACTACCTACGAGCAGTACTTC
CDR3: CASSGVGTTTYEQYF

size: many
V: TRBV7-9
J: TRBJ2-7
D: TRBD2
length: 15
DNA: TGTGCCAGCAGCTTAAAGGGTAGCGGGGGGTACGAGCAGTACTTC
CDR3: CASSLKGSGGYEQYF

size: many
V: TRBV19
J: TRBJ1-3
D: -
length: 17
DNA: TGTGCCAGTAGGCTCGGACAGCCTTACCGCTCTGGAAACACCATATATTTT
CDR3: CASRLGQPYRSGNTIYF

size: many
V: TRBV28
J: TRBJ2-3
D: TRBD1
length: 17
DNA: TGTGCCAGCAGAACCCCATCGCCGGGACAGAACACAGATACGCAGTATTTT
CDR3: CASRTPSPGQNTDTQYF

size: -
V: TRBV20-1
J: TRBJ1-3
D: -
length: 17
DNA: TGCAGTGCTAGAGCAACTCTAGACACAGGGTACTTCAACACCATATATTTT
CDR3: CSARATLDTGYFNTIYF

size: medium-sized
V: TRBV7-9
J: TRBJ1-4
D: -
length: 15
DNA: TGTGCCAGCAGCTTAGGGGGGACCCGTAATGAAAAACTGTTTTTT
CDR3: CASSLGGTRNEKLFF

size: -
V: TRBV28
J: TRBJ2-7
D: -
length: 15
DNA: TGTGCCAGCAGTTTAGTCGGCCAGGGGTCCTACGAGCAGTACTTC
CDR3: CASSLVGQGSYEQYF

size: many
V: TRBV7-9
J: TRBJ1-2
D: -
length: 12
DNA: TGTGCCACGAAGGGGCGGTTCTATGGCTACACCTTC
CDR3: CATKGRFYGYTF

size: -
V: TRBV7-3
J: TRBJ2-5
D: TRBD2
length: 14
DNA: TGTGCCAGCGCCTCGGGGGGGGGGCAAGAGACCCAGTACTTC
CDR3: CASASGGGQETQYF

size: medium-sized
V: TRBV7-9
J: TRBJ1-1
D: -
length: 14
DNA: TGTGCCAGCGGACCACCGGATATGAACACTGAAGCTTTCTTT
CDR3: CASGPPDMNTEAFF

size: -
V: TRBV3-1
J: TRBJ1-2
D: -
length: 17
DNA: TGTGCCTCCTGCCAACACGCCAGGGCCCGATTTTATTATGGCTACACCTTC
CDR3: CASCQHARARFYYGYTF

size: -
V: TRBV5-1
J: TRBJ2-7
D: -
length: 14
DNA: TGCGCCAGCAGCTCATGGGACCGACCCTACGAGCAGTACTTC
CDR3: CASSSWDRPYEQYF

size: many
V: TRBV19
J: TRBJ2-1
D: -
length: 14
DNA: TGTGCCAGTAGTATAGAGGCAGGGTTTGCTGAGCAGTTCTTC
CDR3: CASSIEAGFAEQFF

size: many
V: TRBV6-5
J: TRBJ1-6
D: -
length: 13
DNA: TGTGCCAGCAGTTACGATCGGGACTCACCCCTCCACTTT
CDR3: CASSYDRDSPLHF

size: -
V: TRBV11-2
J: TRBJ2-2
D: TRBD1
length: 21
DNA: TGTGCCAGCAGCTTAGACAAGATTAGGACAGGGGCGGTCAGGTACACCGGGGAGCTGTTTTTT
CDR3: CASSLDKIRTGAVRYTGELFF

size: medium-sized
V: TRBV7-9
J: TRBJ1-4
D: -
length: 14
DNA: TGTGCCAGCAGCAAGGGCAGAAAAAATGAAAAACTGTTTTTT
CDR3: CASSKGRKNEKLFF

size: many
V: TRBV7-9
J: TRBJ1-6
D: -
length: 17
DNA: TGTGCCAGCACCGACGCCACGGTAAACAGGGATAATTCACCCCTCCACTTT
CDR3: CASTDATVNRDNSPLHF

size: -
V: TRBV12-3/TRBV12-4
J: TRBJ2-1
D: -
length: 15
DNA: TGTGCCAGCAGTTTTCCCCCTCAGGGGATCTATGAGCAGTTCTTC
CDR3: CASSFPPQGIYEQFF

size: medium-sized
V: TRBV29-1
J: TRBJ2-5
D: TRBD2
length: 13
DNA: TGCAGCGTTCTAGCGGGGGGACAAGAGACCCAGTACTTC
CDR3: CSVLAGGQETQYF

size: many
V: TRBV9
J: TRBJ1-3
D: -
length: 15
DNA: TGTGCCAGCACCCTAGGCCAGGGCTCTGGAAACACCATATATTTT
CDR3: CASTLGQGSGNTIYF

size: -
V: TRBV5-1
J: TRBJ1-4
D: -
length: 15
DNA: TGCGCCAGCATCCCCCCCCCAGGACCCGCGGAAAAACTGTTTTTT
CDR3: CASIPPPGPAEKLFF

size: many
V: TRBV30
J: TRBJ2-5
D: -
length: 13
DNA: TGTGCCTGGAGTGGCGGCCTAGAAGAGACCCAGTACTTC
CDR3: CAWSGGLEETQYF

size: many
V: TRBV7-9
J: TRBJ1-1
D: -
length: 18
DNA: TGTGCCAGCAGCTTAGTCATATGGGGGAGTTCGGGAGGGACTGAAGCTTTCTTT
CDR3: CASSLVIWGSSGGTEAFF

size: many
V: TRBV7-7
J: TRBJ1-4
D: -
length: 15
DNA: TGTGCCAGCAGCTTGGGCCGTGGGGGTGGTGAAAAACTGTTTTTT
CDR3: CASSLGRGGGEKLFF

size: many
V: TRBV20-1
J: TRBJ2-5
D: -
length: 14
DNA: TGCAGTGCTAGACGATTTGGGGACGTAGAGACCCAGTACTTC
CDR3: CSARRFGDVETQYF

size: many
V: TRBV27
J: TRBJ2-5
D: -
length: 13
DNA: TGTGCCAGCAGTTTATATTTATGGGAGACCCAGTACTTC
CDR3: CASSLYLWETQYF

size: medium-sized
V: TRBV10-3
J: TRBJ2-7
D: -
length: 15
DNA: TGTGCCATCAGTGAGTATTATGGGGAGGCCTACGAGCAGTACTTC
CDR3: CAISEYYGEAYEQYF

size: many
V: TRBV4-2
J: TRBJ2-1
D: TRBD1
length: 16
DNA: TGTGCCAGCAGCCATTCTCAACGGGACAGCTACAATGAGCAGTTCTTC
CDR3: CASSHSQRDSYNEQFF

size: many
V: TRBV6-2/TRBV6-3
J: TRBJ2-7
D: TRBD1
length: 13
DNA: TGTGCCAGCACCGACAGGGGGCCCTACGAGCAGTACTTC
CDR3: CASTDRGPYEQYF

size: many
V: TRBV10-3
J: TRBJ2-1
D: TRBD2
length: 14
DNA: TGTGCCATCAGGATAGCGGGGGGGCAGAATGAGCAGTTCTTC
CDR3: CAIRIAGGQNEQFF

size: medium-sized
V: TRBV4-3
J: TRBJ1-4
D: -
length: 16
DNA: TGCGCCAGCAGCGCACAGGCAGGGTCTATTAATGAAAAACTGTTTTTT
CDR3: CASSAQAGSINEKLFF

size: many
V: TRBV10-3
J: TRBJ2-2
D: -
length: 13
DNA: TGTGCCTCTAGGATCTCGAACACCGGGGAGCTGTTTTTT
CDR3: CASRISNTGELFF

size: many
V: TRBV7-9
J: TRBJ1-1
D: TRBD1
length: 15
DNA: TGTGCCAGCAGCCCGGGACAGAGGAAGAACACTGAAGCTTTCTTT
CDR3: CASSPGQRKNTEAFF

size: many
V: TRBV7-9
J: TRBJ1-6
D: -
length: 13
DNA: TGTGCCAGCAGCTTAGAAGAGGATTCACCCCTCCACTTT
CDR3: CASSLEEDSPLHF

size: -
V: TRBV20-1
J: TRBJ1-4
D: -
length: 15
DNA: TGCAGTGCTTCAATCCCGGGACCGCTGTCGGAAAAACTGTTTTTT
CDR3: CSASIPGPLSEKLFF

size: once
V: TRBV5-2
J: TRBJ2-3
D: -
length: 14
DNA: TGTGCCATCGGCCCAGGGACGCACACAGATACGCAGTATTTT
CDR3: CAIGPGTHTDTQYF

size: many
V: TRBV7-9
J: TRBJ1-2
D: -
length: 13
DNA: TGTGCCAGCAGCCCTTCCGTGAACTATGGCTACACCTTC
CDR3: CASSPSVNYGYTF

size: few
V: TRBV11-3
J: TRBJ2-1
D: -
length: 13
DNA: TGTGCCAGCAGTAAGCCCCCGGACAATGAGCAGTTCTTC
CDR3: CASSKPPDNEQFF

size: medium-sized
V: TRBV10-3
J: TRBJ2-7
D: -
length: 15
DNA: TGTGCCATCAGTGAGTCTACCATTCCATCCTACGAGCAGTACTTC
CDR3: CAISESTIPSYEQYF

size: many
V: TRBV2
J: TRBJ2-5
D: -
length: 13
DNA: TGTGCCAGCCGGGGCGGGGGCTCAGAGACCCAGTACTTC
CDR3: CASRGGGSETQYF

size: many
V: TRBV10-3
J: TRBJ2-5
D: TRBD1
length: 14
DNA: TGTGCCACCGACGATAGGGGGCGCCAAGAGACCCAGTACTTC
CDR3: CATDDRGRQETQYF

size: -
V: TRBV7-2
J: TRBJ2-1
D: -
length: 12
DNA: TGTGCCAGCAGCTCCCTAGGGGGTGAGCAGTTCTTC
CDR3: CASSSLGGEQFF